Below are 28 T cell receptor beta chains sequenced from a single sample in a study of shared clonotypes between healthy human individuals. TCRdb keeps only in-frame clones here, not all; method: immunoSEQ multiplex PCR. This sample has around 2,000,000 clones, with 90% to 95% found just once. Sequencing used naive CD4+ T cells sorted from blood. This sample's subset: CD45RA+ positively selected. All receptors derive from a man aged 18 to 29 in good health.

The chain links TRBV15 to TRBJ1-3; 10 bases are shared with TRBD1. The junction had 7 bases not matched to a gene; V was cut back by 0 bases and J by 8 bases. CDR3 length equals 16 residues. The V gene's germline CDR1 is LNHNV and CDR2 YYDKDF (reference sequence). The CDR3 is CATSRDRRTGGHTIYF. CDR3 coding DNA: TGTGCCACCAGCAGAGATCGGAGGACAGGGGGACACACCATATATTTT.

The rearrangement uses TRBV7-4 and TRBJ2-5, with D perhaps matching TRBD1 (6 bases). This CDR3 is 14 amino acids long. Germline CDR1 and CDR2: SGHVT and SQSDAQ. With 5 bases removed from V and 5 bases from J, the gap between germline ends came to 15 bases. The CDR3 region has the DNA TGTGCCAGCAGCCCTGGACAGCTGCGGGAGACCCAGTACTTC. Translating gives CASSPGQLRETQYF.

The V and J genes are TRBV7-9 and TRBJ2-4; 7 nucleotides line up with TRBD2. Losses at the gene ends were 6 bases for V and 0 bases for J; bases not matched to a gene: 11. CDR3 length: 17 residues. The germline gives CDR1 SEHNR, CDR2 FQNEAQ (reference sequence). As DNA, the CDR3 is TGTGCCAGCAGACCCCCCGGGGGGTACTTAGCCAAAAACATTCAGTACTTC. It yields the protein CASRPPGGYLAKNIQYF.

Of note for this clone: The junction departs from the called germline gene at one end, perhaps through a read error. CDR3 in DNA: TGTGCCAGCAGTTTGGACAGGATCCCCTCCTACGAGCAGTACTTC. This gives the protein CASSLDRIPSYEQYF. The chain joins TRBV10-3 to TRBJ2-7, with 7 positions matching TRBD1. This CDR3 comprises 15 residues. The germline gives CDR1 ENHRY, CDR2 SYGVKD.

This chain connects TRBV10-3 to TRBJ2-3; D is uncertain. Trimming stripped 1 base from V and 6 bases from J, with 11 bases between. The CDR3 is 14 residues long. CDR1 is ENHRY, CDR2 SYGVKD, per germline. CDR3 sequence reads: CAISEWVSVDTQYF. In DNA, the CDR3 is TGTGCCATCAGTGAGTGGGTTTCCGTCGATACGCAGTATTTT.

This clone appeared a single time. The chain is built from TRBV7-9 and TRBJ1-5; a possible D gene is TRBD1 (6 bases). The CDR3 consists of 19 residues. Germline V gene data show CDR1 as SEHNR and CDR2 as FQNEAQ (reference sequence). Trimming took 5 bases from V and 3 from J, leaving 26 bases between them. CDR3 sequence: CASSRPVGAGTNNNQPQHF. The CDR3 DNA reads as TGTGCCAGCAGCCGGCCGGTAGGGGCCGGGACAAATAACAATCAGCCCCAGCATTTT.

The genes are TRBV27 and TRBJ2-4, with 7 bases lining up with TRBD1. CDR3 length: 15 residues. Germline assignment: CDR1 MNHEY and CDR2 SMNVEV (reference sequence). After removal of 2 bases from V and 4 bases from J, the junction contained 5 bases not matched to a gene. The CDR3 spells CASSLVGTDKNIQYF. The CDR3 DNA sequence: TGTGCCAGCAGTTTAGTCGGGACAGATAAAAACATTCAGTACTTC.

In the case of this clone: Different DNA sequences within this sample yield the same CDR3. This rearrangement joins TRBV9 to TRBJ2-5; 12 bases match TRBD2. The CDR3 has 16 amino acids. Germline V CDR1 and CDR2: SGDLS, YYNGEE. Trimming cost V 2 bases and J 1 base; bases outside gene matches: 3. The CDR3 reads CASSVGTSGLQETQYF. CDR3 nucleotides: TGTGCCAGCAGCGTCGGGACTAGCGGGCTCCAAGAGACCCAGTACTTC.

A note on this clone: This sample also contains other DNA sequences that code for the same CDR3. The chain couples TRBV6-1 to TRBJ2-7, with a tentative D call TRBD1 (5 bases). Germline V gene sequence: CDR1 MNHNS, CDR2 SASEGT. The CDR3 is 13 residues long. Trimming shortened V by 3 bases and J by 1 base, and 7 bases separated the two germline ends. CDR3 amino acids: CASSEGLSYEQYF. The CDR3 DNA reads TGTGCCAGCAGTGAGGGGCTATCCTACGAGCAGTACTTC.

This chain joins TRBV6-6 and TRBJ2-1; a weak D match, TRBD2 (6 bases). CDR1 MNHNY and CDR2 SVGAGI come from the germline V gene (reference sequence). The CDR3 consists of 14 residues. V lost 0 bases, J lost 7 bases, and 10 bases lay in between. The CDR3 nucleotides are TGTGCCAGCAGTTACTCTGGCGGGACGAATGAGCAGTTCTTC. Its protein is CASSYSGGTNEQFF.

Points on this clone: The same CDR3 also results from other DNA sequences found in this sample. The CDR3 spells CASSLTGGTEAFF. The CDR3 DNA sequence: TGTGCCAGCAGCTTGACAGGTGGGACTGAAGCTTTCTTT. This chain links TRBV9 with TRBJ1-1; TRBD1 might be the D (6 bases). Trimming removed 4 bases at V and 5 bases at J, with 12 bases between. CDR1 is SGDLS, CDR2 YYNGEE, per germline. The CDR3 has 13 residues.

The chain couples TRBV7-2 to TRBJ2-7; D might be TRBD2 (6 bases). Germline V CDR1 and CDR2: SGHTA, FQGNSA. The CDR3 sequence is 15 residues long. Trimming took 1 base from V and 3 from J, leaving 13 bases between them. The CDR3 reads CASSLGGGVLYEQYF. The CDR3 coding sequence is TGTGCCAGCAGCTTAGGAGGAGGGGTACTCTACGAGCAGTACTTC. Looking up the rest from reference TRBV7-2 and TRBJ2-7 gives the full variable domain: GAGVSQSPSNKVTEKGKDVELRCDPISGHTALYWYRQSLGQGLEFLIYFQGNSAPDKSGLPSDRFSAERTGGSVSTLTIQRTQQEDSAVYLCASSLGGGVLYEQYFGPGTRLTVT.

The DNA of the CDR3 is TGCGCCAGCAGCTTGGTGATGTCGAGACAGGGGGCCTACGAGCAGTACTTC. Its translation: CASSLVMSRQGAYEQYF. The rearrangement uses TRBV5-1 and TRBJ2-7; 9 nucleotides align to TRBD1. CDR3 length equals 17 residues. Unmatched junction bases numbered 9, after V lost 0 bases and J lost 2 bases. CDR1 and CDR2 (germline): SGHRS, YFSETQ.

As DNA, the CDR3 is TGTGCCACCAGCAGAGCGACCACGGAAGCTTTCTTT. This gives the protein CATSRATTEAFF. This chain uses TRBV15 with TRBJ1-1, with unresolved D. Trimming pared 1 base from V and 8 bases from J, leaving 8 bases between. The germline gives CDR1 LNHNV, CDR2 YYDKDF (reference sequence). CDR3 size: 12 residues.

The chain employs TRBV19 and TRBJ2-7, with D perhaps given as TRBD1 or TRBD2 (5 bases each). V shed 3 bases and J shed 9 bases, with 18 bases lying between them. This CDR3 comprises 14 residues. CDR1 is LNHDA and CDR2 is SQIVND in the germline V gene (reference sequence). In DNA form, the CDR3 reads TGTGCCAGTAGTATGGGAGCGAAGGGGCTCGTGCAGTACTTC. This codes for CASSMGAKGLVQYF.

The chain is built from TRBV7-8 and TRBJ2-1; D gene ambiguous. The CDR3 is 14 amino acids. Germline V gene lookup returns CDR1 SGHVS and CDR2 FQNEAQ. V was shortened by 3 bases and J by 7 bases, with 13 bases between the two germline ends. The CDR3, as DNA: TGTGCCAGCAGCTTGACGGAACTACATAATGAGCAGTTCTTC. It is translated as CASSLTELHNEQFF.

This chain links TRBV19 with TRBJ1-1, with D hard to call. The V end was cut by 0 bases, the J end by 4 bases, with 9 bases between. Germline V CDR1 and CDR2: LNHDA, SQIVND (reference sequence). The CDR3 is 14 residues long. CDR3 residues: CASSIEFGLTEAFF. CDR3 bases: TGTGCCAGTAGTATAGAATTTGGCCTCACTGAAGCTTTCTTT.

The V and J genes are TRBV7-2 and TRBJ2-1, with TRBD2 matching over 7 bases. The CDR3 consists of 15 residues. Germline values: CDR1 SGHTA, CDR2 FQGNSA. V lost 5 bases to trimming and J lost 2 bases; unmatched junction nucleotides: 6. The CDR3, as DNA: TGTGCCAGCAGCATGGGGCTAGCGGCCTACAATGAGCAGTTCTTC. As protein: CASSMGLAAYNEQFF.

The genes are TRBV7-2 and TRBJ2-7, with 7 positions matching TRBD2. CDR1 and CDR2 (germline): SGHTA, FQGNSA. V trimming: 1 base; J trimming: 6 bases; junction bases outside the gene matches: 6. CDR3 length: 14 residues. CDR3: CASSLGGGVSEQYF. CDR3 sequence (DNA): TGTGCCAGCAGCTTAGGGGGAGGGGTCTCCGAGCAGTACTTC.

The gene calls are TRBV5-8 and TRBJ2-3, with 10 bases that match TRBD1. The CDR3 covers 16 residues. Germline V gene data show CDR1 as SGHTS and CDR2 as YDEGEE. Unmatched junction bases numbered 5, after V lost 3 bases and J lost 1 base. This chain's CDR3 is CASSSGQGWGTDTQYF. The CDR3 nucleotides are TGTGCCAGCAGCTCGGGACAGGGGTGGGGCACAGATACGCAGTATTTT.

The V call is TRBV10-2, the J call TRBJ2-3; TRBD2 matches 8 bases. Germline V gene sequence: CDR1 WSHSY, CDR2 SAAADI. The junction had 2 bases not matched to a gene; V was cut back by 3 bases and J by 0 bases. The CDR3 consists of 15 residues. The CDR3 DNA sequence: TGCGCCAGCAGTGACAGCGGGAGCAGCACAGATACGCAGTATTTT. This gives the protein CASSDSGSSTDTQYF.

The chain has TRBV30 and TRBJ1-4, with D hard to call. Germline CDR1 GTSNPN, CDR2 SVGIG (reference sequence). V was trimmed by 7 bases and J by 0 bases, leaving 15 bases between them. CDR3 length: 15 amino acids. DNA of the CDR3: TGTGCCTTGAACGGGATGTTCGCAACTAATGAAAAACTGTTTTTT. Its protein product is CALNGMFATNEKLFF.

This chain connects TRBV12-5 to TRBJ2-2; 10 bases match TRBD2. This CDR3 is 16 amino acids long. V was clipped by 2 bases and J by 6 bases; unmatched bases: 6. CDR1 and CDR2 from the germline V gene are LGHNT and FRNRAP. CDR3 protein: CASGLRLAGAPGELFF. The CDR3 DNA sequence: TGTGCTAGTGGTTTGCGTCTAGCGGGAGCCCCCGGGGAGCTGTTTTTT.

This chain uses TRBV5-1 with TRBJ2-7, with 9 bases aligning to TRBD1. In germline, CDR1 is SGHRS, CDR2 YFSETQ. This CDR3 comprises 16 residues. J lost 3 bases, V lost 1 base, and 8 bases had no gene match. The CDR3 spells CASSLTPGTGSYEQYF. The DNA of the CDR3 is TGCGCCAGCAGCTTGACCCCCGGGACAGGGAGCTACGAGCAGTACTTC.

This rearrangement joins TRBV30 to TRBJ2-7; no clear D gene. The CDR3 spans 11 residues. The V end lost 5 bases, the J end lost 4 bases, and 9 bases lay between the germline ends. Germline loops: CDR1 GTSNPN, CDR2 SVGIG (reference sequence). The CDR3 DNA sequence: TGTGCCTGGGAACGTACGTACGAGCAGTACTTC. This sequence encodes CAWERTYEQYF.

The chain employs TRBV5-1 and TRBJ1-2; TRBD1 agrees at 9 bases. The germline V gene encodes CDR1 SGHRS and CDR2 YFSETQ. V shed 2 bases and J 8 bases; nucleotides not matched to a gene: 10. This CDR3 spans 15 amino acids. This CDR3 reads CASSFRGQGTDGYTF. The DNA for the CDR3 is TGCGCCAGCAGCTTCCGGGGACAGGGCACTGACGGCTACACCTTC.

The V call is TRBV18, the J call TRBJ1-5; the D is unclear. Trimming removed 1 base at V and 0 bases at J, with 10 bases between. This CDR3 has 16 residues. Germline V gene lookup returns CDR1 KGHSH and CDR2 LQKENI. The CDR3, as DNA: TGTGCCAGCTCACCACAGGGCAGCTATAGCAATCAGCCCCAGCATTTT. This encodes CASSPQGSYSNQPQHF. The full variable domain, with the rest looked up from reference TRBV18 and TRBJ1-5, is NAGVMQNPRHLVRRRGQEARLRCSPMKGHSHVYWYRQLPEEGLKFMVYLQKENIIDESGMPKERFSAEFPKEGPSILRIQQVVRGDSAAYFCASSPQGSYSNQPQHFGDGTRLSIL.

This sequence joins TRBV7-9 and TRBJ2-3; D ambiguous. From germline, CDR1 is SEHNR and CDR2 FQNEAQ (reference sequence). The CDR3 extends over 15 amino acids. V dropped 1 base and J dropped 0 bases, with 8 bases sitting between them. Here the CDR3 reads CASSLGALSTDTQYF. The CDR3 region has the DNA TGTGCCAGCAGCTTAGGAGCGTTAAGCACAGATACGCAGTATTTT.